The clone carrying this TCR beta chain was found many times. Its antigen remains unidentified. These data originate in a study of breast tumors, draining lymph nodes, adjacent tissues. Whole-study results and caveats: Tumor repertoires ranked between lymph nodes and nontumor tissue in diversity, with V and J gene preferences.

Axillary draining lymph nodes of breast cancer patients supplied the node samples. Germline V gene data show CDR1 as LNHDA and CDR2 as SQIVND (reference sequence). The CDR3 runs to 15 residues. V gave up 1 base and J gave up 8 bases, with 14 bases separating them. MiXCR, applied by TCRdb to the multiplex PCR reads, yields one record per CDR3 protein. This sample yields 150,000 to 200,000 distinct CDR3 sequences, of which 25% to 40% are seen a single time; about 4.5% belongs to the top ten. The rearrangement uses TRBV19 and TRBJ1-4; D is unresolved. The receptor comes from a female donor with breast cancer. Some clones in this sample may be carry-over from other donors' samples. Sequencing was performed on axillary lymph node tissue. CDR3 loop: CASSIGIGRNEKLFF. In nucleotides, the CDR3 is TGTGCCAGTAGTATAGGTATCGGCAGGAACGAAAAACTGTTTTTT.